This TCR beta chain originates from a study of early T cells in non-severe SARS-CoV-2 infection (dated by TCRdb to the early 2020s). Study-wide context: Bulk RNA from unsorted whole blood was used for TCR sequencing, so alpha and beta chains could not be paired.

The study at large found these results: VDJdb matching was skewed toward anti-spike CD8 responses, so virus-specific expansions were likely underestimated and private and CD4 specificities were missed.

V was cut back by 3 bases and J by 7 bases, leaving a gap of 13 bases between them. CDR3 length: 13 amino acids, cysteine to phenylalanine. The only DNA kept is the CDR3, 39 bases in frame from the first base. The germline V gene encodes CDR1 ENHRY and CDR2 SYGVKD. Set within a cohort of healthcare workers in London, UK, this nested case-control study involved weekly PCR testing of nasopharyngeal swabs along with blood sampling. Healthcare workers were recruited between 23 and 31 March 2020, during the week of the UK lockdown, and were followed weekly for up to about 15 weeks. Library prep was done by 5' RACE. The listed sequencing device is NextSeq 500. The TCR library protocol attached unique molecular identifiers to individual cDNA molecules to correct for sequencing error and PCR bias. Both TCR alpha and beta chains were sequenced, and tight co-correlation was observed between alpha and beta sequence abundances in each sample. In the paper's pipeline: V gene, J gene and CDR3 annotation of TCR sequences was performed with Decombinator V4. Expanded TCRs were defined as changing significantly between any two time points under a Poisson model with p below 0.0001. TCR abundances were normalised to the total number of TCRs sequenced in each sample and reported as counts per million. TRAV1-2 paired with TRAJ12, TRAJ20 or TRAJ33 defined MAIT TCRs, while TRAV10 paired with TRAJ18 defined iNKT TCRs. A search of VDJdb, accessed on 1 November 2021, was run for TCRs annotated to CMV, EBV and SARS-CoV-2, with TCRs annotated for multiple antigens excluded. Using fastp trimming at Q25 and MiXCR clonotype assembly, TCRdb reanalyzed the public sequencing data and kept in-frame beta chains. Identical CDR3 proteins give one entry, which carries the most common genes and DNA. The V and J calls were determined by TCRdb, not by the authors. The sample data list over 85,000 distinct CDR3 sequences, and roughly 14% of these were observed just once. About 6% of the sample comes from the top ten.

To note about this clonotype: Its antigen target is currently unknown. No base quality values were provided; no much bigger clone lies one nucleotide off.

The clonotype comes from an adult who was a healthcare worker with PCR-confirmed SARS-CoV-2 infection or an uninfected control (not recorded which). The sample comprised whole blood. This chain is built from TRBV10-3 and TRBJ2-7, with the identity of the D gene unclear. The CDR3 has the sequence CAISDPRGWEQYF. The nucleotide sequence reads TGTGCCATCAGTGACCCGCGAGGATGGGAGCAGTACTTC.